This T cell receptor beta chain stems from a study of blood T cell repertoires in COVID-19. Turning to the study itself: Acute and convalescent COVID-19 samples came from the United States, Italy and Spain. T cells, B-cell-depleted T cells, or PBMCs supplied cDNA or gDNA.

Seattle researchers signed up patients amid active infection and tracked them longitudinally. Per the original methods: Reference gene primer amplification gave estimated nucleated cell counts. Sequencing used immunoSEQ multiplex PCR; TCRdb keeps in-frame clones, though not all of them. V, J and clone size derive from that table, while D and trimming were established from the DNA sequence. The sample comprises 210,000 or so clones, over 80% of which are singletons, and about 2.5% rests with the top ten. Sequences were obtained from peripheral blood. The receptor comes from a man aged 30-40 years with COVID-19, enrolled during active disease.

The CDR3, as DNA: TGTGCCAGCAGCTTGTCTCTACGGGACAGCTACCACTACGAGCAGTACTTC. Translated, it gives CASSLSLRDSYHYEQYF. The chain links TRBV5-6 to TRBJ2-7; TRBD1 matches at 7 bases. Germline lookup yields CDR1 SGHDT and CDR2 YYEEEE. V was pared by 1 base and J by 3 bases, with 13 bases of the junction left unmatched. The CDR3 is made up of 17 amino acids.